Below, one TCR beta chain is given with its context. No antigen is known for it. The data were obtained in a study of Ad26.COV2.S vaccination and SARS-CoV-2 variants. About the study: Once or twice, 56 days apart, Ad26.COV2.S was delivered intramuscularly. Study findings and constraints: It is possible that the TCR breadth and depth analyses underestimated the total T cell responses.

Stated treatment: some 20 received Ad26.COV2.S at low or high dose, single or two shots; roughly five received placebo; per-sample allocation not given. Specimens were obtained on day 63 following the first vaccine or placebo injection. Only in-frame clones appear in the TCRdb table, and some are missing; sequencing was by immunoSEQ multiplex PCR. The table lists 430,000 or so clones, roughly 89% of them singletons. Germline-derived CDR1 and CDR2 are LGHNA and YNFKEQ. V lost 0 bases and J lost 4, with 6 bases in between. This CDR3 has 13 amino acids. The rearrangement uses TRBV4-2 and TRBJ1-2, with D hard to call. This TCR was recovered from a person aged 18-60 years who received the Ad26.COV2.S COVID-19 vaccine or a placebo. The specimen was peripheral blood, collected in a trial of Ad26.COV2.S vaccine versus placebo. The CDR3 sequence: CASSQEGIYGYTF. The CDR3 nucleotides read TGTGCCAGCAGCCAAGAGGGGATCTATGGCTACACCTTC.